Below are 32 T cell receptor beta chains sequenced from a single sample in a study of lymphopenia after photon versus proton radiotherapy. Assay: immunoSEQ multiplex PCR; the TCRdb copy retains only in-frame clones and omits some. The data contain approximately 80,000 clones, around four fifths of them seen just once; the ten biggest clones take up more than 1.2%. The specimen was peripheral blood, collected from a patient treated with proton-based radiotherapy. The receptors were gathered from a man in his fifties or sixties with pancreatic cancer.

The chain's CDR3 is CASSPLQGDVGGYTF. CDR3 bases: TGTGCCAGCTCACCATTGCAGGGCGACGTGGGTGGCTACACCTTC. The rearrangement links TRBV18 to TRBJ1-2; a weak D match, TRBD1 (5 bases). V lost 2 bases to trimming and J lost 7 bases, with 17 bases between them. This CDR3 is built from 15 residues. From germline, CDR1 is KGHSH and CDR2 LQKENI.

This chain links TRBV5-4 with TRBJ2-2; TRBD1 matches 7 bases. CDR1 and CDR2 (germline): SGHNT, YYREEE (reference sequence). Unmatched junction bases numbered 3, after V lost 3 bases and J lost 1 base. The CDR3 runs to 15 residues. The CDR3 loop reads CASSSRQGNTGELFF. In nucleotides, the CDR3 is TGTGCCAGCAGCTCTAGACAGGGGAACACCGGGGAGCTGTTTTTT.

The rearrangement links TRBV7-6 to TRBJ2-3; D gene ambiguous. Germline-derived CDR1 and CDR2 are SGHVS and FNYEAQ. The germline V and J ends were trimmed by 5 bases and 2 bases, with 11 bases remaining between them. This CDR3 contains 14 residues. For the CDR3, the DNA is TGTGCCAGCAGCCCCCGACTCAACACAGATACGCAGTATTTT. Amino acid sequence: CASSPRLNTDTQYF.

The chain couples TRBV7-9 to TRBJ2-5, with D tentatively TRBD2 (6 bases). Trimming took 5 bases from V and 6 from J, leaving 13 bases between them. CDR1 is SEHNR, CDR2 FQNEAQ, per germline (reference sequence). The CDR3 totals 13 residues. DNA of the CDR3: TGTGCCAGCAGCCCTAGTGGGAGGCAGACCCAGTACTTC. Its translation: CASSPSGRQTQYF. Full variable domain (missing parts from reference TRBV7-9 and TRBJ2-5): DTGVSQNPRHKITKRGQNVTFRCDPISEHNRLYWYRQTLGQGPEFLTYFQNEAQLEKSRLLSDRFSAERPKGSFSTLEIQRTEQGDSAMYLCASSPSGRQTQYFGPGTRLLVL.

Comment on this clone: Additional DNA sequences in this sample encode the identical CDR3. The CDR3 nucleotides are TGCAGCGTCACGAGGGGGGGGCGGACTGAAGCTTTCTTT. Translating it yields CSVTRGGRTEAFF. The V call is TRBV29-1, the J call TRBJ1-1; TRBD1 might be the D (6 bases). The CDR3 is 13 amino acids. V was cut by 6 bases and J by 5 bases, with 16 bases left in between. The germline gives CDR1 SQVTM, CDR2 ANQGSEA.

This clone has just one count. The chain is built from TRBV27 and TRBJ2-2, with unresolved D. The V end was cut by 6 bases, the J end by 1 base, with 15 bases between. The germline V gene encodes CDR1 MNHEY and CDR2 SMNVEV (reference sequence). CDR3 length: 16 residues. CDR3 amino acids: CASRPVEAGNTGELFF. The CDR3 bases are TGTGCCAGCAGGCCCGTTGAGGCTGGGAACACCGGGGAGCTGTTTTTT.

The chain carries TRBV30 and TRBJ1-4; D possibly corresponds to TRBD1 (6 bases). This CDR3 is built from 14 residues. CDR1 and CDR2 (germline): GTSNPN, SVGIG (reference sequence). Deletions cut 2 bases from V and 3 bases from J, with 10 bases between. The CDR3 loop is CAWSKGGPNEKLFF. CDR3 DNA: TGTGCCTGGAGTAAAGGGGGGCCTAATGAAAAACTGTTTTTT.

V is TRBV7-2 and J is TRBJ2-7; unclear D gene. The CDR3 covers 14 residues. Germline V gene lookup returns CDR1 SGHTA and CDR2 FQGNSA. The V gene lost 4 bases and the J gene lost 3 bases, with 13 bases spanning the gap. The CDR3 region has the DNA TGTGCCAGCAGCTCTAGTGCGGCAAACTACGAGCAGTACTTC. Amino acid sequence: CASSSSAANYEQYF.

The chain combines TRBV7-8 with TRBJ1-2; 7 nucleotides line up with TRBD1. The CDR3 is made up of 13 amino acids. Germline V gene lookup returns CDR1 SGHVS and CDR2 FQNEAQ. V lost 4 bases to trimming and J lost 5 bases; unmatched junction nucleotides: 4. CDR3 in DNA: TGTGCCAGCAGCTACGACAGGGATTATGGCTACACCTTC. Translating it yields CASSYDRDYGYTF.

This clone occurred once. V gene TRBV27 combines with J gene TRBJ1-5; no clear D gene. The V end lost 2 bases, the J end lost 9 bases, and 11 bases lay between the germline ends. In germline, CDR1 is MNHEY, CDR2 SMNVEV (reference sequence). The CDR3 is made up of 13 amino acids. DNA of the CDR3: TGTGCCAGCAGTTTAACCCCTATGGCGCCCCAGCATTTT. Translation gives CASSLTPMAPQHF.

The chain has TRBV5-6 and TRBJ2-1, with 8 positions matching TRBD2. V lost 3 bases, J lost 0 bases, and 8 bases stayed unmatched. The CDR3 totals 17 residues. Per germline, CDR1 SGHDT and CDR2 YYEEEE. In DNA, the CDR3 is TGTGCCAGCAGCTACGCGGGAGGTTCAATCTCCTACAATGAGCAGTTCTTC. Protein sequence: CASSYAGGSISYNEQFF.

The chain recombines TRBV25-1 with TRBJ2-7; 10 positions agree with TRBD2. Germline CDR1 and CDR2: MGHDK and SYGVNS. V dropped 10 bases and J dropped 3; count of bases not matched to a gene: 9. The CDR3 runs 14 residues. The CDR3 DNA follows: TGTGCCACAACAGCGGGAGGGCCTCTCTACGAGCAGTACTTC. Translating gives CATTAGGPLYEQYF.

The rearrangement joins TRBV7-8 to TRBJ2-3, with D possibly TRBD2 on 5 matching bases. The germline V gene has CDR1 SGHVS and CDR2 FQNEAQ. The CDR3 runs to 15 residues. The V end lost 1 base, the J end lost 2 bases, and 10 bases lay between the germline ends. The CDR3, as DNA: TGTGCCAGCAGCTTAGGAGGACTCAACACAGATACGCAGTATTTT. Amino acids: CASSLGGLNTDTQYF.

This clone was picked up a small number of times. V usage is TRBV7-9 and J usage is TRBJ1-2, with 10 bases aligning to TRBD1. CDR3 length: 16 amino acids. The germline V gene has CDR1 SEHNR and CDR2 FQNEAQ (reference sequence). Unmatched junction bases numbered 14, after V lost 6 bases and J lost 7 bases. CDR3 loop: CASSSYLRQGAAGYTF. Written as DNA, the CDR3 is TGTGCCAGCAGTTCTTACCTAAGACAGGGGGCGGCTGGCTACACCTTC.

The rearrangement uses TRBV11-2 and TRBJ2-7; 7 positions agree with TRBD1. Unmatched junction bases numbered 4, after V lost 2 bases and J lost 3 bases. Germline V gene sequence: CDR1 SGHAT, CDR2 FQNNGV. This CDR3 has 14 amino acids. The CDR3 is CASSLTRQGYEQYF. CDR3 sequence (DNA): TGTGCCAGCAGCTTAACGCGACAGGGCTACGAGCAGTACTTC.

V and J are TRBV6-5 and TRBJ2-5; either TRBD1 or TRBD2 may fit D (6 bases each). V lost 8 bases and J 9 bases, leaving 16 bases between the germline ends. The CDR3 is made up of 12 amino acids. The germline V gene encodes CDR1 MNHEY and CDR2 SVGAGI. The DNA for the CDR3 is TGTGCCAGCTCTCCGGGGGCAGGGGCCCAGTACTTC. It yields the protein CASSPGAGAQYF.

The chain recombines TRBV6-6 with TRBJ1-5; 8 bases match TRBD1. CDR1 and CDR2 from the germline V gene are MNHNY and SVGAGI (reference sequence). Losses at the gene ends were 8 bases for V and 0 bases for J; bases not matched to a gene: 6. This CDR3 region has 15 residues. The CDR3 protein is CASWDRPYSNQPQHF. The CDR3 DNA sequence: TGTGCCAGCTGGGACAGGCCTTATAGCAATCAGCCCCAGCATTTT.

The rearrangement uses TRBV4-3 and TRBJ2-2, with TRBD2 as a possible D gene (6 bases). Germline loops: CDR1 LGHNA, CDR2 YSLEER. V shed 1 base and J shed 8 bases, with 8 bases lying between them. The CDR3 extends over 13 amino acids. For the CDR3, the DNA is TGCGCCAGCAGCCAAGCGGGAGAGGGGGAGCTGTTTTTT. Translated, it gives CASSQAGEGELFF.

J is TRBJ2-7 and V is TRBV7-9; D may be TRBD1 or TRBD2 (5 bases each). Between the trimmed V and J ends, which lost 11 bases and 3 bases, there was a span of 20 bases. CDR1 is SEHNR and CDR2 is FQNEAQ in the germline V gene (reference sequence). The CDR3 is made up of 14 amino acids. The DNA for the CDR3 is TGTGCCGGCGGACCTACAGGTACTAGCTACGAGCAGTACTTC. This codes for CAGGPTGTSYEQYF.

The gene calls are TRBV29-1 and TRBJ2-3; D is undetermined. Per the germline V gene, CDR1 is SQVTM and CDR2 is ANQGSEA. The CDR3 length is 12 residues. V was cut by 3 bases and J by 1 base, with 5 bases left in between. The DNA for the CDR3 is TGCAGCGTTGAGCCTGGCACAGATACGCAGTATTTT. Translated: CSVEPGTDTQYF.

This CDR3 reads CASTTKSQGNQPQHF. The CDR3 nucleotides read TGTGCCAGTACAACAAAAAGTCAGGGCAATCAGCCCCAGCATTTT. The V and J genes are TRBV19 and TRBJ1-5, with D unclear. V was cut by 7 bases and J by 2 bases, with 15 bases left in between. CDR3 length: 15 amino acids. Germline loops: CDR1 LNHDA, CDR2 SQIVND (reference sequence).

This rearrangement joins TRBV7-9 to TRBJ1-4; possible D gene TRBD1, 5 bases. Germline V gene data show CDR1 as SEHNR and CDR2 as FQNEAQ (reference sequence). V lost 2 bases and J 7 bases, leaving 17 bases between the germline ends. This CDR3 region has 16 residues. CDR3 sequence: CASSLIQVGGGEKLFF. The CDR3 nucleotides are TGTGCCAGCAGCTTAATTCAAGTGGGGGGTGGTGAAAAACTGTTTTTT.

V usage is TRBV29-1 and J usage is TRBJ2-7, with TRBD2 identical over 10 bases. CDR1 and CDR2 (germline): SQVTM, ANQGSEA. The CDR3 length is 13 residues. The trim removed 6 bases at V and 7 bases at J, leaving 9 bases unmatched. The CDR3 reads CSVAASGSGEQYF. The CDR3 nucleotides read TGCAGCGTCGCGGCTAGCGGGAGTGGTGAGCAGTACTTC.

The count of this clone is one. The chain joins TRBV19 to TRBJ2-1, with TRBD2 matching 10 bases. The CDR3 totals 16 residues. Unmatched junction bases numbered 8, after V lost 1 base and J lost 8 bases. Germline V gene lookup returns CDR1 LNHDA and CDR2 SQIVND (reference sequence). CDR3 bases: TGTGCCAGTAGTATAGGTCCTAGCGGGAGTTCGGATGAGCAGTTCTTC. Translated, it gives CASSIGPSGSSDEQFF.

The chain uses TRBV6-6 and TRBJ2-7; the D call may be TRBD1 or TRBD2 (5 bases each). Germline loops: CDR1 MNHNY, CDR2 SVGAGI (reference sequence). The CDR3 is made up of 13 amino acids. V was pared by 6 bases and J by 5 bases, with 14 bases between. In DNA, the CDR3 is TGTGCCAGCAGCCTAGGGCGAGGGGACGAGCAGTACTTC. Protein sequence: CASSLGRGDEQYF.

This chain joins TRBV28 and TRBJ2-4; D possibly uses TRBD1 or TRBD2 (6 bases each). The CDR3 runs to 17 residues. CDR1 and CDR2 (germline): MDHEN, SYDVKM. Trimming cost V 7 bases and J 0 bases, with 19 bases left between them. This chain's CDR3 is CASKLGGQALAKNIQYF. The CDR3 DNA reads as TGTGCCAGCAAACTAGGGGGGCAGGCCCTAGCCAAAAACATTCAGTACTTC.

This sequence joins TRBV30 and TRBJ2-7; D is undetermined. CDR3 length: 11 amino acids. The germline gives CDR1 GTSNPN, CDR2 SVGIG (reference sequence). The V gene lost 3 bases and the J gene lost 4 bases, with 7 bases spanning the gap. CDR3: CAWSTPYEQYF. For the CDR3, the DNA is TGTGCCTGGAGCACCCCTTACGAGCAGTACTTC.

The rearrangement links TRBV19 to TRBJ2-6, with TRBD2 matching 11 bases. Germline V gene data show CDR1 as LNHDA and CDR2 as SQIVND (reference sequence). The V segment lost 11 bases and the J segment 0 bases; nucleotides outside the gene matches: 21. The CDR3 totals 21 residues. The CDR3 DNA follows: TGTGCCGTGGGACCGGGACTAGCGGCCGCCGGGTCCTCCTCTGGGGCCAACGTCCTGACTTTC. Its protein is CAVGPGLAAAGSSSGANVLTF.

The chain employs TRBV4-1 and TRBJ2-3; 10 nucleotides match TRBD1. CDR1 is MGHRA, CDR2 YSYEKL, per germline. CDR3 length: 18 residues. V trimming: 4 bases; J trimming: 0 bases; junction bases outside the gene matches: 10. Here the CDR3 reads CASSRRLGTGDSTDTQYF. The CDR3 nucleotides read TGCGCCAGCAGCCGACGACTCGGGACAGGGGATAGCACAGATACGCAGTATTTT.

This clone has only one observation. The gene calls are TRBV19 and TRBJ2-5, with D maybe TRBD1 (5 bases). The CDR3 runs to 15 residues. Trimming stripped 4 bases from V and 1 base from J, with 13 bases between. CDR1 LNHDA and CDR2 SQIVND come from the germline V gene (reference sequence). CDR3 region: CASSTTGQGQETQYF. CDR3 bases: TGTGCCAGTAGTACCACGGGCCAGGGCCAAGAGACCCAGTACTTC.

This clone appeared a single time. CDR3 sequence reads: CASKGSEKLFF. For the CDR3, the DNA is TGTGCCAGCAAGGGTAGCGAAAAACTGTTTTTT. The chain carries TRBV28 and TRBJ1-4; D gene unclear. The CDR3 is 11 residues long. The V end lost 7 bases, the J end lost 8 bases, and 8 bases lay between the germline ends. Per germline, CDR1 MDHEN and CDR2 SYDVKM.

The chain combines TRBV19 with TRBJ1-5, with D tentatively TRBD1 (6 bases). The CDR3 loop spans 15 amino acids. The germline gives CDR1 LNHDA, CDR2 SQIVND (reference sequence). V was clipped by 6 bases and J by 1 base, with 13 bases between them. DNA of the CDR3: TGTGCCAGTAGCCGAAGTGGGGGCAGCAATCAGCCCCAGCATTTT. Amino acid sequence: CASSRSGGSNQPQHF.